Listed below are T cell receptor beta chains from one sample, sequenced in a study of T cell responses to AZD1222 COVID-19 vaccine. Measured with immunoSEQ multiplex PCR; TCRdb has only the in-frame clones, and not every one. The sample records 150,000 to 200,000 clones, about 90% being singletons. Sequenced here: peripheral blood, sampled 28 days after the second AZD1222 dose. These TCRs come from an adult who received the AZD1222 COVID-19 vaccine. The CDR3 runs from the conserved cysteine through the conserved F or W. D genes are given only for firm matches. The listing skips clone size in some rows; elsewhere it reads once, few, many or a size class.

CASSPHRSTGELFF TGTGCCAGCAGCCCACACAGGAGCACCGGGGAGCTGTTTTTT - TRBV14 - TRBJ2-2
CASSLWNRLADTQYF TGTGCCAGCAGTTTATGGAACAGGCTGGCAGATACGCAGTATTTT - TRBV27 - TRBJ2-3
CASGNLAPARLFF TGTGCCAGCGGTAACTTGGCCCCCGCTAGACTGTTTTTT - TRBV6-2/TRBV6-3 - TRBJ1-4
CASSVGTGGWGYGYTF TGTGCCAGCAGCGTAGGTACAGGGGGCTGGGGCTATGGCTACACCTTC - TRBV9 TRBD1 TRBJ1-2
CASSPAGNQPQHF TGTGCCAGCTCACCAGCCGGCAATCAGCCCCAGCATTTT - TRBV18 - TRBJ1-5
CASSLRGESNQPQHF TGTGCCAGCAGTTTGCGCGGGGAAAGCAATCAGCCCCAGCATTTT - TRBV28 - TRBJ1-5
CATSRAGLATSYEQYF TGTGCCACCAGCAGAGCCGGACTAGCAACCTCCTACGAGCAGTACTTC once TRBV15 TRBD2 TRBJ2-7
CASSLDPFRDTQYF TGTGCCAGCAGTCTTGACCCATTCCGGGATACGCAGTATTTT - TRBV6-5 - TRBJ2-3
CASRLNQPQHF TGTGCCAGCAGGCTGAATCAGCCCCAGCATTTT - TRBV2 - TRBJ1-5
CASSAQRLNTEAFF TGTGCCAGCAGTGCACAACGCTTGAACACTGAAGCTTTCTTT - TRBV2 - TRBJ1-1
CASSPRTGVNIQYF TGTGCCAGCAGTCCTCGGACAGGAGTAAACATTCAGTACTTC - TRBV27 TRBD1 TRBJ2-4
CASSEVGFDQETQYF TGTGCCAGCAGTGAAGTGGGGTTCGATCAGGAGACCCAGTACTTC - TRBV6-1 - TRBJ2-5
CASSRGQATRSTEAFF TGCGCCAGCAGCCGGGGACAGGCAACGCGTAGCACTGAAGCTTTCTTT once TRBV5-1 TRBD1 TRBJ1-1
CASSSSGSGNTGELFF TGTGCCAGCAGCTCTAGCGGGAGCGGGAACACCGGGGAGCTGTTTTTT - TRBV7-9 TRBD2 TRBJ2-2
CAWSYNEKLFF TGTGCCTGGAGTTATAATGAAAAACTGTTTTTT - TRBV30 - TRBJ1-4
CASSLFGQPNEKLFF TGCGCCAGCAGCTTGTTCGGGCAGCCGAATGAAAAACTGTTTTTT - TRBV5-1 - TRBJ1-4
CATSKSGGTGSYNEQFF TGTGCCACCAGCAAAAGTGGGGGGACAGGCTCCTACAATGAGCAGTTCTTC - TRBV15 TRBD1 TRBJ2-1
CASSLTIWTGNTEAFF TGTGCCAGCAGTTTGACGATCTGGACGGGGAACACTGAAGCTTTCTTT - TRBV28 - TRBJ1-1
CASSSQEHLAKNIQYF TGTGCCAGCAGCTCCCAGGAGCATCTAGCCAAAAACATTCAGTACTTC - TRBV5-8 - TRBJ2-4
CASSHPGGGNYGYTF TGTGCCAGCAGCCATCCCGGTGGAGGGAACTATGGCTACACCTTC - TRBV3-1/TRBV3-2 - TRBJ1-2
CASSAGQGDGDEQFF TGTGCCAGCAGCGCGGGGCAGGGGGACGGGGATGAGCAGTTCTTC - TRBV11-3 - TRBJ2-1
CASSPSGTGPYGYTF TGTGCCAGCTCACCATCCGGGACAGGGCCTTATGGCTACACCTTC - TRBV18 TRBD1 TRBJ1-2
CASSSDTSGRTTGELFF TGTGCCAGCAGCTCAGATACTAGCGGGAGGACCACCGGGGAGCTGTTTTTT - TRBV7-2 TRBD2 TRBJ2-2
CASSRDRGKGDTEAFF TGTGCCAGTTCCCGGGACAGGGGAAAAGGGGACACTGAAGCTTTCTTT - TRBV19 TRBD1 TRBJ1-1
CSAPRVDGYTF TGCAGTGCCCCGCGGGTGGATGGCTACACCTTC once TRBV20-1 - TRBJ1-2
CASSLALVANYGYTF TGTGCCAGCAGCTTAGCGCTCGTAGCTAACTATGGCTACACCTTC - TRBV7-2 - TRBJ1-2
CAWSATTGGYEQYF TGTGCCTGGAGTGCGACCACAGGGGGCTACGAGCAGTACTTC - TRBV30 TRBD1 TRBJ2-7
CASSPHHRDSRWWNTEAFF TGTGCCAGCAGTCCCCACCACCGGGACAGCAGGTGGTGGAACACTGAAGCTTTCTTT once TRBV28 TRBD1 TRBJ1-1
CASSQAIALNTEAFF TGCGCCAGCAGCCAAGCCATAGCACTGAACACTGAAGCTTTCTTT - TRBV4-1 - TRBJ1-1
CASSRRGPHLATNEKLFF TGTGCCAGCAGCCGGCGGGGCCCTCACCTTGCAACTAATGAAAAACTGTTTTTT - TRBV5-8 - TRBJ1-4
CASSKNTGLARWEQYF TGTGCCAGCAGTAAGAACACCGGACTAGCCCGCTGGGAGCAGTACTTC - TRBV27 TRBD2 TRBJ2-7
CASSQDRGNQPQHF TGTGCCAGCAGCCAAGACAGGGGCAATCAGCCCCAGCATTTT - TRBV3-1/TRBV3-2 - TRBJ1-5
CASSWRGTSGEPSTDTQYF TGTGCCAGCAGCTGGAGAGGGACTAGCGGGGAACCTAGCACAGATACGCAGTATTTT - TRBV11-2 TRBD2 TRBJ2-3
CASSLDQGDSGYGYTF TGTGCCAGCAGCTTAGATCAGGGGGACAGTGGCTATGGCTACACCTTC - TRBV7-9 TRBD1 TRBJ1-2
CASKNLGYGYTF TGTGCCAGTAAGAACCTGGGCTATGGCTACACCTTC few TRBV19 - TRBJ1-2
CATSDLGGTGDSDYGYTF TGTGCCACCAGTGATTTAGGGGGGACAGGGGATTCGGACTATGGCTACACCTTC - TRBV24-1 TRBD1 TRBJ1-2
CTSSFRPGGRGTTPRGQFF TGCACCAGCAGCTTTCGTCCAGGGGGCAGGGGGACTACTCCCAGGGGGCAGTTCTTC - TRBV1 - TRBJ2-1
CASSDWSGEGEQYF TGTGCCAGCAGTGATTGGTCAGGGGAGGGCGAGCAGTACTTC - TRBV25-1 - TRBJ2-7
CASSSGQGGWVF TGTGCCAGCAGCTCCGGACAGGGTGGTTGGGTTTTC - TRBV5-4 TRBD1 TRBJ2-4
CASSRQGIGQPQHF TGTGCCAGCTCAAGACAGGGTATCGGTCAGCCCCAGCATTTT - TRBV18 TRBD1 TRBJ1-5
CATSALILNTEAFF TGTGCCACCAGTGCCCTGATATTGAACACTGAAGCTTTCTTT - TRBV24-1 - TRBJ1-1
CASSLVGTAPLWAEAFF TGTGCCAGCAGCTTAGTTGGGACAGCCCCACTTTGGGCTGAAGCTTTCTTT few TRBV7-9 TRBD1 TRBJ1-1
CASSQNGKDGYTF TGTGCCAGCAGCCAAAACGGAAAGGACGGCTACACCTTC - TRBV3-1/TRBV3-2 - TRBJ1-2
CASSIDLAANNEKLFF TGTGCCAGTAGTATAGATCTGGCGGCGAATAATGAAAAACTGTTTTTT - TRBV19 - TRBJ1-4
CASSRRDRVGNTEAFF TGTGCCAGCAGCCGCCGGGACAGGGTTGGGAACACTGAAGCTTTCTTT once TRBV3-1/TRBV3-2 TRBD1 TRBJ1-1
CASSSWGVDTGELFF TGTGCCAGCAGTAGTTGGGGGGTGGACACCGGGGAGCTGTTTTTT - TRBV7-2 - TRBJ2-2
CASSYGGTYNSPLHF TGTGCCAGCAGTTACGGGGGAACCTATAATTCACCCCTCCACTTT - TRBV6-2/TRBV6-3 - TRBJ1-6
CASSWTGGNEKLFF TGCGCCAGCAGCTGGACAGGGGGAAATGAAAAACTGTTTTTT - TRBV5-1 TRBD1 TRBJ1-4
CASSSPSRRGVSEQYF TGTGCCAGCAGCTCTCCCTCCCGGAGAGGGGTCTCCGAGCAGTACTTC few TRBV6-2/TRBV6-3 - TRBJ2-7
CASSYSNAGRTEAFF TGTGCCAGCAGTTACTCGAACGCAGGGCGGACTGAAGCTTTCTTT - TRBV6-2/TRBV6-3 - TRBJ1-1
CASRPGETNEKLFF TGTGCCAGCAGGCCAGGGGAAACTAATGAAAAACTGTTTTTT once TRBV13 - TRBJ1-4
CASSSGGAPNTEAFF TGCGCCAGCAGCTCCGGGGGAGCTCCGAACACTGAAGCTTTCTTT - TRBV4-3 - TRBJ1-1
CASSPLGGAGDGYTF TGTGCCAGCTCACCCTTAGGGGGCGCCGGTGATGGCTACACCTTC - TRBV18 TRBD1 TRBJ1-2
CASSPGGPSGETQYF TGTGCCAGCAGCCCAGGAGGGCCTAGCGGTGAGACCCAGTACTTC - TRBV5-4 TRBD2 TRBJ2-5
CASSVSGTGGGRFTEAFF TGTGCCAGCAGTGTTTCCGGGACAGGGGGCGGAAGATTCACTGAAGCTTTCTTT - TRBV6-1 TRBD1 TRBJ1-1
CASSRSLDSNYGYTF TGCGCCAGCAGCCGTTCCTTAGACAGTAACTATGGCTACACCTTC - TRBV5-1 - TRBJ1-2
CASMGPGPTDSYEQYF TGTGCCAGTATGGGCCCCGGACCGACAGACTCCTACGAGCAGTACTTC - TRBV19 - TRBJ2-7
CASSHGGEQFF TGCGCCAGCAGCCATGGGGGTGAGCAGTTCTTC - TRBV4-1 - TRBJ2-1
CASSPEMGNTEAFF TGTGCCAGCAGCCCGGAGATGGGGAACACTGAAGCTTTCTTT - TRBV4-2 - TRBJ1-1
CASSQEVSPPAPYEQYF TGCGCCAGCAGCCAAGAGGTCTCCCCCCCAGCCCCCTACGAGCAGTACTTC - TRBV4-1 - TRBJ2-7